The T cell receptor (beta chain) under discussion was sequenced for a study of blood T cell repertoires in COVID-19. About the research overall: Sites in the United States, Italy and Spain provided acute and convalescent COVID-19 samples. PBMCs, B-cell-depleted T cells, or T cells were the source of the cDNA or gDNA that made up the material.

This clone was detected once. CDR1 DFQATT and CDR2 SNEGSKA come from the germline V gene (reference sequence). CDR3 length: 16 amino acids. The germline V and J ends were trimmed by 3 bases and 2 bases, with 19 bases remaining between them. The data were produced by immunoSEQ multiplex PCR, yet TCRdb's version contains in-frame clones alone and is incomplete. This table has around 310,000 clones, roughly 89% appearing once. The source is a woman aged 25 to 45 who had recovered from COVID-19. Material for sequencing was PBMCs or T cells enriched from blood (not recorded which). This chain joins TRBV20-1 and TRBJ2-5; a weak D match, TRBD2 (6 bases). As DNA, the CDR3 is TGCAGTGCTAGTCCCAATGGGGGAGGCGCACAAGAGACCCAGTACTTC. This sequence encodes CSASPNGGGAQETQYF.